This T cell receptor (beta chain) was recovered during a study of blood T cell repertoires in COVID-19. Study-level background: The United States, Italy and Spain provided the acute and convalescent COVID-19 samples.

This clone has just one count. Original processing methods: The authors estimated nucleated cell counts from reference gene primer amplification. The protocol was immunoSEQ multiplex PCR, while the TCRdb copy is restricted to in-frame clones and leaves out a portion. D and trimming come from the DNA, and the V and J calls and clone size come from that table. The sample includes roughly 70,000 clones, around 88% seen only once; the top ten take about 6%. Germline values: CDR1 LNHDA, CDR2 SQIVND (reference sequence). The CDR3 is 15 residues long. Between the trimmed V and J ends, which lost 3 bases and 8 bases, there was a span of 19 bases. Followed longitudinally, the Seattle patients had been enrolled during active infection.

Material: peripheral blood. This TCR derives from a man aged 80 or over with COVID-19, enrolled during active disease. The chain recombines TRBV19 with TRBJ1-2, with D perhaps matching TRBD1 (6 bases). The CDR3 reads CASSIGGAGTKGYTF. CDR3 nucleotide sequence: TGTGCCAGTAGTATTGGGGGGGCCGGGACGAAAGGCTACACCTTC. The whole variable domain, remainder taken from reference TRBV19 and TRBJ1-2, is DGGITQSPKYLFRKEGQNVTLSCEQNLNHDAMYWYRQDPGQGLRLIYYSQIVNDFQKGDIAEGYSVSREKKESFPLTVTSAQKNPTAFYLCASSIGGAGTKGYTFGSGTRLTVV.